Listed here are 17 T cell receptor beta chains from one sample, sequenced in a study of Siglec-9 on CD8 T cells in melanoma. The assay was immunoSEQ multiplex PCR, and TCRdb's table has in-frame clones only and misses some. This table holds roughly 30,000 clones, around three quarters found once. The sequenced sample was Siglec-9- CD8+ T cells sorted from blood. The source is a human donor in good health.

The sample holds one count of this clone. This chain links TRBV6-1 with TRBJ2-5; 10 nucleotides align to TRBD1. This CDR3 is built from 14 residues. Germline lookup yields CDR1 MNHNS and CDR2 SASEGT. With 3 bases clipped from V and 5 bases from J, the junction kept 3 bases outside the gene matches. The DNA of the CDR3 is TGTGCCAGCAGTGAGGGACAGGGGTTGGAGACCCAGTACTTC. Residues: CASSEGQGLETQYF.

The chain employs TRBV7-9 and TRBJ1-4; 7 nucleotides align to TRBD1. The J segment lost 6 bases and the V segment lost 1 base, leaving 5 bases of the junction unmatched. Germline CDR1 and CDR2: SEHNR and FQNEAQ (reference sequence). The CDR3 runs to 15 residues. CDR3: CASSLVGGADEKLFF. Written as DNA, the CDR3 is TGTGCCAGCAGCTTAGTAGGGGGCGCAGATGAAAAACTGTTTTTT.

In its sample, this clone was seen once. The V call is TRBV4-1, the J call TRBJ2-1; the D is unclear. CDR1 and CDR2 (germline): MGHRA, YSYEKL. V lost 2 bases and J lost 3, with 8 bases in between. The length of the CDR3 is 14 residues. Written as DNA, the CDR3 is TGCGCCAGCAGCCAACTATCCGACTACAATGAGCAGTTCTTC. As protein: CASSQLSDYNEQFF.

The rearrangement links TRBV27 to TRBJ1-5; D is possibly TRBD1 (6 bases). In germline, CDR1 is MNHEY, CDR2 SMNVEV (reference sequence). Between the trimmed V and J ends, which lost 1 base and 3 bases, there was a span of 13 bases. The CDR3 consists of 16 residues. CDR3 coding DNA: TGTGCCAGCAGTTTATGGGGGGGGGCGATCAATCAGCCCCAGCATTTT. This sequence encodes CASSLWGGAINQPQHF.

The gene calls are TRBV5-1 and TRBJ2-2, with a possible D match to TRBD2 (6 bases). The CDR3 totals 15 residues. The V end lost 0 bases, the J end lost 3 bases, and 9 bases lay between the germline ends. CDR1 SGHRS and CDR2 YFSETQ come from the germline V gene. CDR3 sequence: CASSLDGGYTGELFF. CDR3 DNA: TGCGCCAGCAGCTTGGATGGGGGGTACACCGGGGAGCTGTTTTTT.

This chain links TRBV19 with TRBJ1-1; tentatively, D is TRBD1 (6 bases). This CDR3 is built from 14 residues. Deletions cut 7 bases from V and 3 bases from J, with 15 bases between. The germline gives CDR1 LNHDA, CDR2 SQIVND (reference sequence). This chain's CDR3 is CASTPVWGHTEAFF. The CDR3 region has the DNA TGTGCCAGTACCCCGGTATGGGGGCACACTGAAGCTTTCTTT.

This clone was detected only once. The V and J genes are TRBV14 and TRBJ1-2; D is perhaps TRBD1 (5 bases). V was trimmed by 5 bases and J by 5 bases, leaving 15 bases between them. This CDR3 is built from 14 residues. Germline V CDR1 and CDR2: SGHDN, FVKESK. The CDR3 nucleotides are TGTGCCAGCAGCAACCGGGACCCGCGATATGGCTACACCTTC. Amino acids: CASSNRDPRYGYTF.

The V and J genes are TRBV28 and TRBJ2-7; tentatively, D is TRBD2 (5 bases). The CDR3 totals 13 residues. The V end lost 3 bases, the J end lost 6 bases, and 12 bases lay between the germline ends. Germline V gives CDR1 MDHEN, CDR2 SYDVKM. The CDR3 is CASSFEGSSEQYF. The DNA of the CDR3 is TGTGCCAGCAGTTTCGAGGGCTCAAGCGAGCAGTACTTC.

This clone was seen a few times. The chain links TRBV15 to TRBJ1-5, with D possibly TRBD1 on 5 matching bases. With 5 bases removed from V and 8 bases from J, the gap between germline ends came to 13 bases. The CDR3 extends over 13 amino acids. Germline V lookup: CDR1 LNHNV, CDR2 YYDKDF (reference sequence). DNA for the CDR3: TGTGCCACCAGCGGCACCGTGGGGGAGCCCCAGCATTTT. Its protein is CATSGTVGEPQHF.

The V gene is TRBV11-2, the J gene TRBJ2-2, with 7 bases aligning to TRBD2. Germline-derived CDR1 and CDR2 are SGHAT and FQNNGV. The J segment lost 5 bases and the V segment lost 1 base, leaving 10 bases of the junction unmatched. CDR3 length: 17 residues. CDR3 nucleotide sequence: TGTGCCAGCAGCTTAGTTCTAGCGGTTGAAGGGACCGGGGAGCTGTTTTTT. This sequence encodes CASSLVLAVEGTGELFF.

This clone was detected once. The chain combines TRBV9 with TRBJ2-3, with D possibly TRBD2 on 6 matching bases. The V gene's germline CDR1 is SGDLS and CDR2 YYNGEE. The ends were cut back, 0 bases at V and 0 bases at J, with 11 bases in the middle. The CDR3 totals 16 residues. CDR3 amino acids: CASSVGAGRSTDTQYF. DNA of the CDR3: TGTGCCAGCAGCGTAGGGGCGGGGAGAAGCACAGATACGCAGTATTTT.

This sequence joins TRBV6-1 and TRBJ2-1; TRBD2 aligns across 8 bases. From germline, CDR1 is MNHNS and CDR2 SASEGT. This CDR3 spans 14 amino acids. The V segment lost 2 bases and the J segment 9 bases; nucleotides outside the gene matches: 6. The CDR3 spells CASSEYGGAFEQFF. DNA of the CDR3: TGTGCCAGCAGTGAATACGGGGGGGCTTTTGAGCAGTTCTTC.

The V and J genes are TRBV18 and TRBJ1-2; D perhaps matches TRBD1 (6 bases). Per the germline V gene, CDR1 is KGHSH and CDR2 is LQKENI. The CDR3 runs to 15 residues. Trimming pared 3 bases from V and 4 bases from J, leaving 15 bases between. Here the CDR3 reads CASSPEAGAFYGYTF. The CDR3 DNA is TGTGCCAGCTCACCGGAGGCAGGGGCTTTCTATGGCTACACCTTC.

The chain links TRBV6-6 to TRBJ1-2; D not resolved. The germline gives CDR1 MNHNY, CDR2 SVGAGI (reference sequence). Trimming removed 5 bases from V and 0 bases from J, with 10 bases in between. The CDR3 extends over 14 amino acids. This CDR3 reads CASSLHTSNYGYTF. The DNA of the CDR3 is TGTGCCAGCAGTCTACACACTTCTAACTATGGCTACACCTTC.

The rearrangement uses TRBV7-9 and TRBJ1-4, with D perhaps TRBD1 (6 bases). The CDR3 has 14 amino acids. The germline V gene has CDR1 SEHNR and CDR2 FQNEAQ (reference sequence). V gave up 5 bases and J gave up 8 bases, with 15 bases separating them. The CDR3 DNA reads TGTGCCAGCAGCCCATTAAAGGGGGACGAAAAACTGTTTTTT. Its translation: CASSPLKGDEKLFF.

This clone was picked up a small number of times. The chain carries TRBV28 and TRBJ1-1; tentatively, D is TRBD1 (5 bases). CDR1 is MDHEN and CDR2 is SYDVKM in the germline V gene. This CDR3 is 14 amino acids long. Trimming took off 3 bases at V and 2 bases at J, with 10 bases between the two ends. CDR3 region: CASSFGGGNTEAFF. In DNA form, the CDR3 reads TGTGCCAGCAGTTTCGGTGGGGGTAACACTGAAGCTTTCTTT.

In this sample, this clone turned up once. The V gene is TRBV27, the J gene TRBJ1-5; TRBD1 matches 9 bases. V trimming: 3 bases; J trimming: 6 bases; junction bases outside the gene matches: 6. CDR3 length: 15 residues. Per germline, CDR1 MNHEY and CDR2 SMNVEV (reference sequence). Written as DNA, the CDR3 is TGTGCCAGCAGTTTTACAGGGGGCGCGGGTCAGCCCCAGCATTTT. It translates to CASSFTGGAGQPQHF.